The T cell receptor beta chain under discussion was sequenced for a study of human T cells and chemical hapten exposure. Study-wide background: For the roughly 24-week duration of the study, patients were given weekly doses of diphenylcyclopropenone on the scalp.

Germline CDR1 and CDR2: MDHEN and SYDVKM. Trimming took off 3 bases at V and 0 bases at J, with 15 bases between the two ends. This CDR3 is 17 amino acids long. A single record per CDR3 protein comes from TCRdb applying MiXCR to the RACE reads. The sample lists roughly 180,000 distinct CDR3 sequences, about 14% occurring once. Time point defined: patch test 1, 2 weeks after DPC sensitization. The treatment was: therapeutic diphenylcyclopropenone sensitization with weekly scalp DPC. Those who donated were patients with alopecia, 18 to 70 years of age, and suitable for DPC. As for this clonotype: Its antigen remains unknown.

Study-wide results and caveats: TCRs at a frequency above 1 in 1000 stayed unchanged with DPC sensitization. Expanded TCRs grouped into significantly more large CDR3 similarity clusters than controls produced.

This specimen was whole blood, taken in connection with sensitization to the hapten diphenylcyclopropenone (DPC). The chain couples TRBV28 to TRBJ2-4; D is unresolved. The TCR originated in a woman aged 25 to 39 with alopecia areata. Some clones in this sample may be carry-over from other donors' samples. The CDR3 spells CASSFPAGGVAKNIQYF. For the CDR3, the DNA is TGTGCCAGCAGTTTCCCCGCCGGTGGGGTAGCCAAAAACATTCAGTACTTC.